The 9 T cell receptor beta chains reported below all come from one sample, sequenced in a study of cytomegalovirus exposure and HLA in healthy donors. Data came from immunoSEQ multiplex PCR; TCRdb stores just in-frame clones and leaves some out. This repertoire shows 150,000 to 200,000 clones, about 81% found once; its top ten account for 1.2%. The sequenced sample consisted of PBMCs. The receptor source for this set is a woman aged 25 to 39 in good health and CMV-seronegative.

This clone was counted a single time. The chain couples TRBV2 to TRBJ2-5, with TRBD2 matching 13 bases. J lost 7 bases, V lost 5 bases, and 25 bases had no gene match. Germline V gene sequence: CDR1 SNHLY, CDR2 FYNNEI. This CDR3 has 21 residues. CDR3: CASSTPGRGTSGTGTLWTQYF. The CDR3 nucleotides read TGTGCCAGCAGTACTCCCGGGAGGGGGACTAGCGGGACAGGAACCCTTTGGACCCAGTACTTC.

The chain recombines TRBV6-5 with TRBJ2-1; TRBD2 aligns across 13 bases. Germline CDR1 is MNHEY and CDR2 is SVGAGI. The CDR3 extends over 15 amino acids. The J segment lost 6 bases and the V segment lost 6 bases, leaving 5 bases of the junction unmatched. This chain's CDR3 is CASRMGLAGPNEQFF. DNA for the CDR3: TGTGCCAGCAGGATGGGACTAGCGGGGCCCAATGAGCAGTTCTTC.

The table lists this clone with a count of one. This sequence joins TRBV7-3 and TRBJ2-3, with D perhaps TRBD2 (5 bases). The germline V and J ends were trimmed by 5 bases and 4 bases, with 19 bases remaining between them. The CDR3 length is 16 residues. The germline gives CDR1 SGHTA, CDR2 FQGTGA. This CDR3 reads CASSATPRTPADTQYF. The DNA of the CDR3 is TGTGCCAGCAGCGCAACCCCCCGGACTCCCGCAGATACGCAGTATTTT. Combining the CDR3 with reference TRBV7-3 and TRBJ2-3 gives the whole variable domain GAGVSQTPSNKVTEKGKYVELRCDPISGHTALYWYRQSLGQGPEFLIYFQGTGAADDSGLPNDRFFAVRPEGSVSTLKIQRTERGDSAVYLCASSATPRTPADTQYFGPGTRLTVL.

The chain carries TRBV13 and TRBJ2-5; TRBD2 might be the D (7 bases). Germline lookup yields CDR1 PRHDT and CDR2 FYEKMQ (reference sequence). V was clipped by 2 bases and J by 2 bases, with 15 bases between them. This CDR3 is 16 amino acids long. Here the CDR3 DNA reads TGTGCCAGCAGCTTATCTAGGGGGGGCATGCAAGAGACCCAGTACTTC. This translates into CASSLSRGGMQETQYF.

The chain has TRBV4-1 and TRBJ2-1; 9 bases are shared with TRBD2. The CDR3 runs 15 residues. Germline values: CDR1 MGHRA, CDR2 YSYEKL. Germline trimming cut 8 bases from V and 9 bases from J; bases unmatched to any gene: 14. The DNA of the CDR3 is TGCGCCAGCGCTTTAACTCTAGCGGGACGGATTGAGCAGTTCTTC. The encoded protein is CASALTLAGRIEQFF.

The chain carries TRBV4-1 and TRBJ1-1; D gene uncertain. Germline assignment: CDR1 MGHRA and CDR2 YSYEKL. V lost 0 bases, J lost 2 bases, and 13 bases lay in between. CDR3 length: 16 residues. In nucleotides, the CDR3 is TGCGCCAGCAGCCAAGAAGCGGCAAGGATAAACACTGAAGCTTTCTTT. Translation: CASSQEAARINTEAFF.

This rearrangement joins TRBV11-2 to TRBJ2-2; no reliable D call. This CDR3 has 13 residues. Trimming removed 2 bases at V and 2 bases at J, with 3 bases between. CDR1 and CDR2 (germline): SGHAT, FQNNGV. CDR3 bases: TGTGCCAGCAGCTTAAGCAACACCGGGGAGCTGTTTTTT. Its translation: CASSLSNTGELFF. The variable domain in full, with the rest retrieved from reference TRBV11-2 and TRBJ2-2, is EAGVAQSPRYKIIEKRQSVAFWCNPISGHATLYWYQQILGQGPKLLIQFQNNGVVDDSQLPKDRFSAERLKGVDSTLKIQPAKLEDSAVYLCASSLSNTGELFFGEGSRLTVL.

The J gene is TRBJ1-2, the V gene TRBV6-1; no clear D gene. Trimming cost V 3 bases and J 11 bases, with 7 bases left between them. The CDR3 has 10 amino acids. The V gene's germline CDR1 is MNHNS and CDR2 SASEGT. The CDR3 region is CASSEGSYTF. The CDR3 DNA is TGTGCCAGCAGTGAGGGCAGTTACACCTTC.

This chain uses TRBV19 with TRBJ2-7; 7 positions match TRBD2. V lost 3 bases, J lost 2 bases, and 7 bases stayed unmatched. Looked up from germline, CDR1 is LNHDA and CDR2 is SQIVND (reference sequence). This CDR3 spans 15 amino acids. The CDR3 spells CASSMSSGGPYEQYF. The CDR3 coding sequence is TGTGCCAGTAGTATGAGTTCGGGGGGACCCTACGAGCAGTACTTC.